The T cell receptor (beta chain) described here comes from a study of patients and donors after allogeneic stem cell transplantation. TCRdb called the RT-PCR reads again in MiXCR, with one record for every CDR3 protein. The sample records under 200,000 distinct CDR3 sequences, 30% being singletons. This clonotype occurred many times. Germline lookup yields CDR1 SEHNR and CDR2 FQNEAQ (reference sequence). The trim removed 5 bases at V and 1 base at J, leaving 5 bases unmatched. The CDR3 has 15 amino acids. The V gene is TRBV7-9, the J gene TRBJ1-2, with TRBD1 identical over 9 bases. This clonotype was sampled from a human donor who was either an allogeneic HSCT recipient or a stem cell or donor lymphocyte infusion donor (not recorded which). It is not recorded whose cells these are; they may come from a transplant donor. Sequencing was carried out using blood, either unsorted or a sorted T cell fraction (not recorded which). DNA of the CDR3: TGTGCCAGCAGCCCCCGGACAGGGGATAACTATGGCTACACCTTC. Translating gives CASSPRTGDNYGYTF. The complete variable domain, with remaining parts taken from reference TRBV7-9 and TRBJ1-2, reads DTGVSQNPRHKITKRGQNVTFRCDPISEHNRLYWYRQTLGQGPEFLTYFQNEAQLEKSRLLSDRFSAERPKGSFSTLEIQRTEQGDSAMYLCASSPRTGDNYGYTFGSGTRLTVV.